This passage covers 12 T cell receptor beta chains from one sample sequenced in a study of cytomegalovirus exposure and HLA in healthy donors. Vbeta (60) and Jbeta (13) primers were used in the PCR. Data came from immunoSEQ multiplex PCR; TCRdb stores just in-frame clones and leaves some out. This table has around 95,000 clones, approximately 80% appearing once. Sequenced: PBMCs. Every receptor here comes from a woman in her thirties or forties in good health and CMV-seropositive.

V is TRBV18 and J is TRBJ1-5, with TRBD1 matching over 11 bases. The V segment lost 2 bases and the J segment 5 bases; nucleotides outside the gene matches: 11. CDR3 length: 18 residues. Germline CDR1 reads KGHSH; CDR2 reads LQKENI. This CDR3 reads CASSPRSRGTGGDQPQHF. As DNA, the CDR3 is TGTGCCAGCTCACCAAGGTCTCGGGGGACAGGGGGAGATCAGCCCCAGCATTTT. Filled out from reference TRBV18 and TRBJ1-5, the complete variable domain reads NAGVMQNPRHLVRRRGQEARLRCSPMKGHSHVYWYRQLPEEGLKFMVYLQKENIIDESGMPKERFSAEFPKEGPSILRIQQVVRGDSAAYFCASSPRSRGTGGDQPQHFGDGTRLSIL.

The V call is TRBV2, the J call TRBJ1-3; possible D gene TRBD1, 5 bases. V was shortened by 6 bases and J by 4 bases, with 10 bases between the two germline ends. The CDR3 is 13 residues long. Germline CDR1 and CDR2: SNHLY and FYNNEI. Here the CDR3 reads CASRETAGNTIYF. For the CDR3, the DNA is TGTGCCAGCAGGGAGACAGCGGGAAACACCATATATTTT.

The rearrangement joins TRBV10-1 to TRBJ2-3; the D is unclear. CDR1 WNHNN and CDR2 SYGVQD come from the germline V gene (reference sequence). Trimming left V 3 bases short and J 4 bases short, with 8 bases between. The CDR3 length is 13 residues. In nucleotides, the CDR3 is TGCGCCAGCAGTGAATTAGACTCAGATACGCAGTATTTT. This codes for CASSELDSDTQYF.

The chain is built from TRBV19 and TRBJ2-1; TRBD1 matches 7 bases. The junction had 10 bases not matched to a gene; V was cut back by 8 bases and J by 6 bases. Germline V CDR1 and CDR2: LNHDA, SQIVND (reference sequence). This CDR3 contains 14 residues. The CDR3 nucleotides read TGTGCCAGTGGAAGACAGGGATCTGTCAATGAGCAGTTCTTC. This gives the protein CASGRQGSVNEQFF.

This clone was counted only a few times. Other DNA sequences within the sample encode an identical CDR3. This chain uses TRBV28 with TRBJ2-7, with 13 bases that match TRBD2. This CDR3 contains 16 residues. Germline CDR1 is MDHEN and CDR2 is SYDVKM. Losses at the gene ends were 2 bases for V and 3 bases for J; bases not matched to a gene: 4. The CDR3 is CASSLLGLAGDYEQYF. The CDR3 bases are TGTGCCAGCAGTTTACTCGGACTAGCGGGAGACTACGAGCAGTACTTC.

This sequence joins TRBV5-6 and TRBJ1-4; 9 bases agree with TRBD1. V was clipped by 3 bases and J by 5 bases; unmatched bases: 2. Looked up from germline, CDR1 is SGHDT and CDR2 is YYEEEE. This CDR3 comprises 14 residues. For the CDR3, the DNA is TGTGCCAGCAGCTCCGGGACAGGGAATGAAAAACTGTTTTTT. Amino acids: CASSSGTGNEKLFF.

V is TRBV2 and J is TRBJ2-5; tentative D call: TRBD2 (5 bases). The CDR3 is 15 amino acids. Germline assignment: CDR1 SNHLY and CDR2 FYNNEI. V was clipped by 4 bases and J by 11 bases, with 23 bases between them. The CDR3 is CASSARYLRNWEQYF. The CDR3 DNA is TGTGCCAGCAGTGCGCGCTACCTGAGGAATTGGGAGCAGTACTTC.

The gene calls are TRBV19 and TRBJ2-5, with 7 bases identical to TRBD1. Germline V gene sequence: CDR1 LNHDA, CDR2 SQIVND (reference sequence). This CDR3 region has 14 residues. The V gene end was trimmed by 2 bases and the J gene end by 5 bases; junction bases not matched to a gene: 5. CDR3 sequence reads: CASSIKGGEETQYF. The CDR3 nucleotides are TGTGCCAGTAGTATAAAAGGGGGCGAGGAGACCCAGTACTTC.

The chain couples TRBV9 to TRBJ1-2; 8 nucleotides line up with TRBD1. This CDR3 is 14 amino acids long. Looked up from germline, CDR1 is SGDLS and CDR2 is YYNGEE. V lost 4 bases to trimming and J lost 7 bases; unmatched junction nucleotides: 9. CDR3 sequence: CASSPGTGISGYTF. The CDR3 coding sequence is TGTGCCAGCAGCCCCGGGACAGGAATCTCTGGCTACACCTTC.

V usage is TRBV5-1 and J usage is TRBJ2-7, with 8 bases fitting TRBD2. The junction had 3 bases not matched to a gene; V was cut back by 1 base and J by 3 bases. This CDR3 has 14 amino acids. Germline V gene lookup returns CDR1 SGHRS and CDR2 YFSETQ. DNA for the CDR3: TGCGCCAGCAGCTTGAGGCTAGCGGGCTACGAGCAGTACTTC. It codes for CASSLRLAGYEQYF.

This chain connects TRBV10-3 to TRBJ2-5, with a weak D call TRBD1 (6 bases). Germline V gene sequence: CDR1 ENHRY, CDR2 SYGVKD. This CDR3 has 14 amino acids. V lost 0 bases and J 1 base, leaving 6 bases between the germline ends. The CDR3 nucleotides read TGTGCCATCAGTGAGTCACAGGGCCAAGAGACCCAGTACTTC. Its translation is CAISESQGQETQYF.

The CDR3 region is CASSFYLNTYEQYF. The CDR3 DNA follows: TGTGCCAGCAGCTTTTATCTCAACACCTACGAGCAGTACTTC. V and J are TRBV7-2 and TRBJ2-7; D is unresolved. V was shortened by 3 bases and J by 2 bases, with 11 bases between the two germline ends. The CDR3 is 14 residues long. Germline V gene data show CDR1 as SGHTA and CDR2 as FQGNSA.